This note documents a single T cell receptor beta chain sequence. Antigen unknown. V was trimmed by 4 bases and J by 2 bases, leaving 10 bases between them. This CDR3 spans 14 amino acids. Germline V gives CDR1 MNHNS, CDR2 SASEGT. TCRdb recomputed calls from the RACE reads with MiXCR, one row per CDR3 protein. The top ten clones hold 2.5% to 3.5% of a sample with approximately 71,000 distinct CDR3 sequences, over 7.5% of them seen once. This sample is part of a study of human T cells and chemical hapten exposure. At the level of the study: Weekly diphenylcyclopropenone doses were given to patients' scalps across the approximately 26-week study. General study findings and limits: While controls formed fewer of them, expanded TCRs formed significantly more large CDR3 similarity clusters.

Time point: patch test 1, 2 weeks after DPC sensitization. Noted treatment: therapeutic diphenylcyclopropenone sensitization with weekly scalp DPC. At patch-test visits, sampling came before the patch test. Sequencing started from total RNA isolated from unfractionated whole blood. Sequencing used whole blood, obtained in connection with sensitization to the hapten diphenylcyclopropenone (DPC). The source is a woman between 40 and 50 years old with alopecia areata. Some clones in this sample may be carry-over from other donors' samples. The chain is built from TRBV6-1 and TRBJ2-3; D not certain. CDR3 bases: TGTGCCAGCAGTGTGGTGTCTAACACAGATACGCAGTATTTT. Translation: CASSVVSNTDTQYF.